Following are 2 T cell receptor beta chains from one sample sequenced in a study of blood T cell repertoires in COVID-19. Using immunoSEQ multiplex PCR, the repertoire was profiled, and TCRdb retains in-frame clones only, with some absent. The data show 470,000 or so clones, with roughly 88% seen just once and about 3% held by the top ten. Sequencing used peripheral blood. The receptors here all came from a human donor in a cohort sampled during active COVID-19.

This clone was found once. The chain recombines TRBV27 with TRBJ1-2, with 7 bases matching TRBD1. This CDR3 comprises 15 residues. V lost 0 bases and J lost 4; bases outside the gene matches: 5. The germline V gene encodes CDR1 MNHEY and CDR2 SMNVEV (reference sequence). In DNA form, the CDR3 reads TGTGCCAGCAGTTTATCTGCTACAGGGGCCTATGGCTACACCTTC. This sequence encodes CASSLSATGAYGYTF.

This chain links TRBV19 with TRBJ2-5; TRBD1 might be the D (5 bases). Per germline, CDR1 LNHDA and CDR2 SQIVND (reference sequence). The CDR3 sequence is 13 residues long. V shed 3 bases and J shed 4 bases, with 9 bases lying between them. CDR3 in amino acids: CASSMRRGETQYF. In DNA, the CDR3 is TGTGCCAGTAGTATGCGAAGGGGAGAGACCCAGTACTTC.